The source of this T cell receptor (beta chain) is a study of TIL therapy for anti-PD-1-resistant metastatic lung cancer. Turning to the study itself: Tumors had a median PD-L1 proportion score of about 6.6%.

Time point here: pre-treatment sample, taken before nivolumab and TIL therapy. The tumor samples were excised metastases, mostly pleural nodules or supraclavicular lymph nodes. Stage 4 NSCLC adults joined between 2017 and January 2020. Trimming removed 0 bases at V and 6 bases at J, with 9 bases between. This CDR3 comprises 14 residues. Germline V gives CDR1 MNHEY, CDR2 SVGAGI. Sequencing used immunoSEQ v3. Here immunoSEQ multiplex PCR was the method, and the copy in TCRdb shows in-frame clones only, minus some. In the table there are some 90,000 clones, roughly two thirds of which are singletons. This clone was seen only a few times.

The sequence was obtained from a person between 25 and 79 years old with non-small cell lung cancer. The source material was tumor tissue, sampled at baseline. The J gene is TRBJ2-4, the V gene TRBV6-5, with no clear D. CDR3 protein: CASSYSLLLNIQYF. In DNA, the CDR3 is TGTGCCAGCAGTTACTCTCTCCTTTTAAACATTCAGTACTTC.